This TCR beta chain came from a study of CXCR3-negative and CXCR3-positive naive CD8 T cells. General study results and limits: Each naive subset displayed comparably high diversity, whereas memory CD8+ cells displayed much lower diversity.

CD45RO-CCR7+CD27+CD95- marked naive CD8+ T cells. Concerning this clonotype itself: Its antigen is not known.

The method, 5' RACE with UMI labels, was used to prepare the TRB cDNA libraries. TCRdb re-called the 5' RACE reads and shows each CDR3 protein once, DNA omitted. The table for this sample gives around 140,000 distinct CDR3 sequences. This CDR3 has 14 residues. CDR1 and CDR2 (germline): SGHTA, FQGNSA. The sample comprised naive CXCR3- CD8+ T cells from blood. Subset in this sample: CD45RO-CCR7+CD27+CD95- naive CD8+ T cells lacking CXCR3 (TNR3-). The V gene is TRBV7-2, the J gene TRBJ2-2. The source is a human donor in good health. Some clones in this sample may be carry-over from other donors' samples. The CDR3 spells CASSLGVYTGELFF.